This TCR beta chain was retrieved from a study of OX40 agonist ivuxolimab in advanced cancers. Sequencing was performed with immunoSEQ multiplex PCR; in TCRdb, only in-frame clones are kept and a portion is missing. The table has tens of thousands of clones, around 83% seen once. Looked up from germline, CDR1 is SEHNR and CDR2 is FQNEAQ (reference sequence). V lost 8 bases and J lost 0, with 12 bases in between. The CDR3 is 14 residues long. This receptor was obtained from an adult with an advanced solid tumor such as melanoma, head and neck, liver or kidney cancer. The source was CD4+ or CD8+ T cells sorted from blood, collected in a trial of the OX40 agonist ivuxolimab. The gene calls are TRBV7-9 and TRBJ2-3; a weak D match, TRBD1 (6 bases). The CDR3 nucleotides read TGTGCCAGCCGCAGGGGAGCCAGCACAGATACGCAGTATTTT. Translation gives CASRRGASTDTQYF.